These T cell receptor beta chains were read from a single sample in a study of Ad26.COV2.S vaccination and SARS-CoV-2 variants. Here immunoSEQ multiplex PCR was the method, and the copy in TCRdb shows in-frame clones only, minus some. The sample has roughly 240,000 clones; approximately 90% are singletons. Sample: peripheral blood, taken in a trial of Ad26.COV2.S vaccine versus placebo. These receptors were taken from a person between 18 and 65 years old who received the Ad26.COV2.S COVID-19 vaccine or a placebo. Both conserved end residues are part of each CDR3. A D gene is named only where the DNA matches it firmly. Rows may omit the clone size; those that give it use once, few, many or a size class.

j_call clone_size d_call v_call cdr3_length cdr3_aa cdr3_nt
TRBJ2-1 NA TRBD1 TRBV7-9 15 CASSLGPGGMYEQFF TGTGCCAGCAGCTTAGGTCCAGGGGGAATGTATGAGCAGTTCTTC
TRBJ2-1 NA NA TRBV27 19 CASSSVFGMGRSSYNEQFF TGTGCCAGCAGTTCAGTTTTCGGTATGGGACGAAGCTCCTACAATGAGCAGTTCTTC
TRBJ2-5 NA NA TRBV7-3 16 CASSLNAGGTGETQYF TGTGCCAGCAGCTTAAATGCTGGCGGGACGGGAGAGACCCAGTACTTC
TRBJ1-5 NA TRBD1 TRBV19 17 CASSTEGQSFSNQPQHF TGTGCCAGTAGTACCGAGGGACAGTCATTTAGCAATCAGCCCCAGCATTTT
TRBJ2-5 once NA TRBV10-3 13 CAISETQAETQYF TGTGCCATCAGCGAGACCCAAGCAGAGACCCAGTACTTC
TRBJ2-7 NA NA TRBV27 12 CASSLSGGPQYF TGTGCCAGCAGTTTATCGGGGGGGCCCCAGTACTTC
TRBJ1-4 NA NA TRBV18 14 CASSPPTRGVKLFF TGTGCCAGCTCACCACCGACCCGAGGGGTAAAACTGTTTTTT
TRBJ1-6 NA NA TRBV6-5 15 CASSPDRTNNSPLHF TGTGCCAGCAGCCCCGACAGGACGAATAATTCACCCCTCCACTTT
TRBJ2-7 NA NA TRBV19 12 CATAGRVYEQYF TGTGCCACCGCGGGCAGGGTCTACGAGCAGTACTTC
TRBJ2-7 NA TRBD2 TRBV14 15 CASSQDTGGSYEQYF TGTGCCAGCAGCCAAGATACGGGAGGATCCTACGAGCAGTACTTC
TRBJ2-3 NA NA TRBV5-1 16 CASSLGSTGFPDTQYF TGCGCCAGCAGCTTGGGTAGTACCGGTTTCCCGGATACGCAGTATTTT
TRBJ2-1 NA NA TRBV15 16 CATSTRSLGSYNEQFF TGTGCCACCAGCACGCGCTCTCTTGGCTCCTACAATGAGCAGTTCTTC
TRBJ1-5 NA TRBD1 TRBV15 18 CATSSTNAPTGDNQPQHF TGTGCCACCAGCAGTACCAATGCCCCGACAGGGGACAATCAGCCCCAGCATTTT
TRBJ2-7 NA TRBD2 TRBV5-5 17 CASSLAPSGRNSYEQYF TGTGCCAGCAGCTTGGCGCCTAGCGGGAGGAACTCCTACGAGCAGTACTTC
TRBJ1-3 NA TRBD1 TRBV3-1/TRBV3-2 15 CASRHTGGSGNTIYF TGTGCCAGCAGGCATACAGGGGGCTCAGGAAACACCATATATTTT
TRBJ1-2 NA NA TRBV25-1 15 CASSEGRSSNYGYTF TGTGCCAGCAGTGAGGGACGGTCGAGCAACTATGGCTACACCTTC
TRBJ2-1 once TRBD2 TRBV29-1 17 CSTPGLAGTSGSNEQFF TGCAGCACCCCGGGACTAGCGGGGACTAGCGGGAGCAATGAGCAGTTCTTC
TRBJ1-6 NA TRBD1 TRBV28 14 CASSRPDRGSPLHF TGTGCCAGCAGCCGACCGGACAGGGGATCACCCCTCCACTTT
TRBJ2-5 NA TRBD2 TRBV7-2 15 CASSLNSGREETQYF TGTGCCAGCAGCTTGAATAGCGGGAGGGAAGAGACCCAGTACTTC
TRBJ2-7 NA TRBD1 TRBV13 15 CASSPGQGSSYEQYF TGTGCCAGCAGCCCCGGACAGGGGAGCTCCTACGAGCAGTACTTC
TRBJ1-1 NA NA TRBV5-6 12 CASSLKSGRAFF TGTGCCAGCAGCTTGAAATCAGGTAGAGCTTTCTTT
TRBJ2-5 NA NA TRBV18 12 CASSPLRETQYF TGTGCCAGCTCTCCCCTAAGAGAGACCCAGTACTTC
TRBJ2-1 NA NA TRBV11-3 13 CASSFVTSNEQFF TGTGCCAGCAGCTTCGTCACCAGTAATGAGCAGTTCTTC
TRBJ1-6 NA NA TRBV6-2/TRBV6-3 16 CASSTGPPRDNSPLHF TGTGCCAGCAGCACCGGGCCTCCTCGGGATAATTCACCCCTCCACTTT
TRBJ1-6 NA NA TRBV7-2 14 CASSLVQGRSPLHF TGTGCCAGCAGCTTAGTACAGGGCAGATCACCCCTCCACTTT
TRBJ2-7 once NA TRBV28 13 CAISPNGVYEQYF TGTGCCATCAGCCCCAACGGGGTCTACGAGCAGTACTTC
TRBJ2-1 NA NA TRBV5-1 13 CASSLDTGNEQFF TGCGCCAGCAGCTTGGACACGGGCAATGAGCAGTTCTTC
TRBJ1-2 NA NA TRBV4-3 16 CASSQDTSGRGRDYTF TGCGCCAGCAGCCAAGATACTTCGGGCAGGGGAAGAGACTACACCTTC
TRBJ1-5 few TRBD1 TRBV6-5 14 CASRGQGVYQPQHF TGTGCCAGCCGCGGACAGGGGGTTTATCAGCCCCAGCATTTT
TRBJ2-7 NA NA TRBV5-4 13 CASSLGQPGEQYF TGTGCCAGCAGCTTGGGGCAGCCGGGCGAGCAGTACTTC
TRBJ2-1 once NA TRBV28 15 CASSLGAGRVDEQFF TGTGCCAGCAGTTTAGGGGCGGGCCGCGTGGATGAGCAGTTCTTC
TRBJ2-7 NA NA TRBV2 13 CASKDPAPSEQYF TGTGCCAGCAAGGACCCAGCCCCTAGCGAGCAGTACTTC
TRBJ1-6 NA NA TRBV3-1/TRBV3-2 15 CASSQAGGVNSPLHF TGTGCCAGCAGCCAAGCCGGAGGGGTTAATTCACCCCTCCACTTT
TRBJ2-1 NA TRBD2 TRBV7-9 16 CASSVGAGLVVYEQFF TGTGCCAGCAGCGTGGGGGCGGGACTAGTAGTGTATGAGCAGTTCTTC
TRBJ2-7 NA NA TRBV12-3/TRBV12-4 12 CASSPGNYEQYF TGTGCCAGCAGCCCCGGGAACTACGAGCAGTACTTC
TRBJ2-1 NA TRBD2 TRBV9 16 CASSPKSGGMSGEQFF TGTGCCAGCAGCCCAAAGAGCGGGGGGATGTCCGGTGAGCAGTTCTTC
TRBJ1-1 NA NA TRBV28 15 CASSLSNKGSPEAFF TGTGCCAGCAGTTTAAGTAACAAGGGTTCCCCTGAAGCTTTCTTT
TRBJ1-2 NA TRBD1 TRBV28 14 CASSGDRGKNGYTF TGTGCCAGCAGTGGGGACAGGGGGAAAAATGGCTACACCTTC
TRBJ2-3 once TRBD2 TRBV5-1 15 CASSLPGLAGDTQYF TGCGCCAGCAGCTTACCGGGACTAGCGGGAGATACGCAGTATTTT
TRBJ2-1 NA NA TRBV28 15 CASSGTGAGSNEQFF TGTGCCAGCAGTGGCACGGGGGCAGGGTCCAATGAGCAGTTCTTC
TRBJ1-5 NA NA TRBV28 13 CAVPGGVSQPQHF TGTGCCGTGCCGGGGGGGGTAAGTCAGCCCCAGCATTTT
TRBJ2-1 NA NA TRBV12-5 13 CASGPPGAREQFF TGTGCTAGTGGTCCTCCGGGAGCGCGAGAGCAGTTCTTC
TRBJ1-3 NA TRBD1 TRBV6-2/TRBV6-3 17 CASSQGTARRSGNTIYF TGTGCCAGCAGTCAAGGGACAGCTCGCCGCTCTGGAAACACCATATATTTT
TRBJ1-1 NA NA TRBV20-1 13 CSASPRRNTEAFF TGCAGTGCTAGTCCCCGACGGAACACTGAAGCTTTCTTT
TRBJ2-5 once NA TRBV7-2 13 CASSPGVRETQYF TGTGCCAGCAGCCCCGGGGTTCGAGAGACCCAGTACTTC
TRBJ2-7 NA NA TRBV5-5 13 CASSSPLGYEQYF TGTGCCAGCAGCTCCCCGTTAGGCTACGAGCAGTACTTC
TRBJ2-7 NA TRBD1 TRBV28 13 CASSPWDSYEQYF TGTGCCAGCAGTCCCTGGGACAGCTACGAGCAGTACTTC
TRBJ1-1 NA TRBD1 TRBV7-8 13 CASSLGQGTEAFF TGTGCCAGCAGCTTAGGACAGGGCACTGAAGCTTTCTTT
TRBJ2-7 NA NA TRBV6-5 15 CASSYSPGGDYEQYF TGTGCCAGCAGTTACTCACCAGGGGGGGACTACGAGCAGTACTTC
TRBJ1-1 NA NA TRBV7-3 14 CASSLSAGVTEAFF TGTGCCAGCAGCTTAAGTGCCGGGGTCACTGAAGCTTTCTTT
TRBJ1-2 NA TRBD1 TRBV7-8 14 CASSQDRGRYGYTF TGTGCCAGCAGCCAGGACAGGGGGAGGTATGGCTACACCTTC
TRBJ2-5 NA TRBD1 TRBV19 14 CASSGGTDQETQYF TGTGCCAGTAGTGGTGGGACAGACCAAGAGACCCAGTACTTC
TRBJ2-5 NA NA TRBV6-5 15 CASSYGVGSEETQYF TGTGCCAGCAGTTACGGCGTAGGGAGTGAGGAGACCCAGTACTTC
TRBJ2-1 NA NA TRBV18 14 CASSPFQVSVEQFF TGTGCCAGCTCACCATTCCAGGTCTCGGTTGAGCAGTTCTTC